Listed below are T cell receptor beta chains from one sample, sequenced in a study of human T cells and chemical hapten exposure. TCRdb re-called the RACE reads with MiXCR, one entry per CDR3 protein. The data show 350,000 to 400,000 distinct CDR3 sequences, about 6% seen once. Sample: whole blood, taken in connection with sensitization to the hapten diphenylcyclopropenone (DPC). The origin of the receptors is a woman aged 18-29 years with alopecia areata. Some clones in this sample may be carry-over from other donors' samples. Each CDR3 is given with its conserved first and last residue. A D gene is named only where the DNA matches it firmly. Expanded clones get a size class; other rows say once, few or many, or leave the size out.

clone size	V gene	J gene	D gene	CDR3 DNA	CDR3 protein
few	TRBV6-5	TRBJ1-4	.	TGTGCCAGCAGCCCCTTCACAACTAATGAAAAACTGTTTTTT	CASSPFTTNEKLFF
.	TRBV12-3/TRBV12-4	TRBJ1-1	.	TGTGCCAGCAGTTTCGATTCGGGGCGCGGAGCTTTCTTT	CASSFDSGRGAFF
few	TRBV7-2	TRBJ2-7	TRBD2	TGTGCCAGCAGCCGGGAGGAGTACGAGCAGTACTTC	CASSREEYEQYF
many	TRBV27	TRBJ2-7	.	TGTGCCAGCAGTTTAGTGGACGGGTACTACGAGCAGTACTTC	CASSLVDGYYEQYF
many	TRBV10-3	TRBJ1-2	.	TGTGCCACCCAACAGGGTGGGGATGGCTACACCTTC	CATQQGGDGYTF
.	TRBV3-1	TRBJ1-1	.	TGTGCCAGCAGCCAAGATCTAGGGAATGAAGCTTTCTTT	CASSQDLGNEAFF
.	TRBV5-5	TRBJ2-3	.	TGTGCCAGCAGCTTGGAGGGGTTTAGCACAGATACGCAGTATTTT	CASSLEGFSTDTQYF
.	TRBV7-9	TRBJ2-3	.	TGTGCCAGCAGCATGGTCTTCGCGGGGTCCACAGATACGCAGTATTTT	CASSMVFAGSTDTQYF
.	TRBV6-2/TRBV6-3	TRBJ2-3	.	TGTGCCAGCAGACTACTTAGCACAGATACGCAGTATTTT	CASRLLSTDTQYF
.	TRBV27	TRBJ2-2	TRBD1	TGTGCCAGCAGTTCCAAAGGGCCGGGACAGGGGGCTATCGGGGAGCTGTTTTTT	CASSSKGPGQGAIGELFF
.	TRBV7-9	TRBJ1-1	TRBD1	TGTGCCAGCAGTTCGGACAGGGGGAGTAGCACTGAAGCTTTCTTT	CASSSDRGSSTEAFF
many	TRBV20-1	TRBJ1-4	.	TGCAGTGCTATTCATGCAACTAATGAAAAACTGTTTTTT	CSAIHATNEKLFF
few	TRBV27	TRBJ2-4	TRBD1	TGTGCCAGCAGTGACAGGGGGCAAAACATTCAGTACTTC	CASSDRGQNIQYF
many	TRBV2	TRBJ1-6	.	TGTGCCAGCAGCGTCGAGCGATCCTATAATTCACCCCTCCACTTT	CASSVERSYNSPLHF
many	TRBV13	TRBJ1-5	.	TGTGCCAGCAGCTTATCTCTGAACAATCAGCCCCAGCATTTT	CASSLSLNNQPQHF